Shown below are 17 T cell receptor beta chains from a single sample sequenced in a study of T cell responses to AZD1222 COVID-19 vaccine. The protocol was immunoSEQ multiplex PCR, while the TCRdb copy is restricted to in-frame clones and leaves out a portion. The sample includes about 120,000 clones, around 87% of them seen just once. Material: peripheral blood, obtained 28 days after the second AZD1222 dose. The receptor set was obtained from an adult who received the AZD1222 COVID-19 vaccine.

The chain carries TRBV7-3 and TRBJ1-1; D perhaps matches TRBD1 (6 bases). The CDR3 sequence is 15 residues long. Germline loops: CDR1 SGHTA, CDR2 FQGTGA. V lost 2 bases and J lost 1, with 11 bases in between. The CDR3 DNA follows: TGTGCCAGCAGCTTAGGAGGGGGAGGGAACACTGAAGCTTTCTTT. This sequence encodes CASSLGGGGNTEAFF.

V is TRBV6-5 and J is TRBJ1-6, with TRBD1 matching over 10 bases. V lost 8 bases to trimming and J lost 14 bases; unmatched junction nucleotides: 12. The CDR3 length is 14 residues. Looked up from germline, CDR1 is MNHEY and CDR2 is SVGAGI. DNA of the CDR3: TGTGCCAGCCATACCGGGACAGGGGTGAGGGCCCTCCACTTT. Its protein is CASHTGTGVRALHF.

This chain links TRBV30 with TRBJ2-7; 8 bases map to TRBD1. This CDR3 spans 15 amino acids. The trim removed 2 bases at V and 3 bases at J, leaving 9 bases unmatched. Germline V CDR1 and CDR2: GTSNPN, SVGIG (reference sequence). CDR3 amino acids: CAWSTSGTGFYEQYF. CDR3 DNA: TGTGCCTGGAGTACCTCCGGGACAGGATTCTACGAGCAGTACTTC. Drawing the rest from reference TRBV30 and TRBJ2-7, the complete variable domain is SQTIHQWPATLVQPVGSPLSLECTVEGTSNPNLYWYRQAAGRGLQLLFYSVGIGQISSEVPQNLSASRPQDRQFILSSKKLLLSDSGFYLCAWSTSGTGFYEQYFGPGTRLTVT.

The V and J genes are TRBV10-1 and TRBJ1-1; D remains ambiguous. Germline loops: CDR1 WNHNN, CDR2 SYGVQD (reference sequence). This CDR3 spans 14 amino acids. Trimming shortened V by 4 bases and J by 4 bases, and 13 bases separated the two germline ends. The CDR3 loop is CASSGLRRPTEAFF. For the CDR3, the DNA is TGCGCCAGCAGTGGACTCCGTAGACCCACTGAAGCTTTCTTT.

V and J are TRBV25-1 and TRBJ2-1; D remains unclear. This CDR3 is built from 11 residues. From germline, CDR1 is MGHDK and CDR2 SYGVNS. Trimming shortened V by 6 bases and J by 4 bases, and 4 bases separated the two germline ends. CDR3 sequence reads: CASSPYNEQFF. DNA of the CDR3: TGTGCCAGCAGCCCGTACAATGAGCAGTTCTTC.

This clone was recorded a few times. This sequence joins TRBV9 and TRBJ1-4; TRBD1 matches 7 bases. The CDR3 is made up of 15 amino acids. CDR1 SGDLS and CDR2 YYNGEE come from the germline V gene. The V segment lost 4 bases and the J segment 2 bases; nucleotides outside the gene matches: 5. This CDR3 is CASSPRQGTNEKLFF. CDR3 nucleotides: TGTGCCAGCAGCCCGAGACAGGGTACTAATGAAAAACTGTTTTTT.

The V call is TRBV6-5, the J call TRBJ1-3; tentatively, D is TRBD1 (6 bases). The length of the CDR3 is 14 residues. V shed 8 bases and J shed 4 bases, with 15 bases lying between them. The germline gives CDR1 MNHEY, CDR2 SVGAGI. In DNA, the CDR3 is TGTGCCAGCTCCCCCGGGACAACCGGAAACACCATATATTTT. It specifies CASSPGTTGNTIYF.

V usage is TRBV28 and J usage is TRBJ2-2; a possible D gene is TRBD1 (5 bases). The CDR3 is 16 residues long. Deletions cut 3 bases from V and 1 base from J, with 12 bases between. Germline V gene data show CDR1 as MDHEN and CDR2 as SYDVKM. The DNA for the CDR3 is TGTGCCAGCAGTTTTAGGGGCAGAAAGAACACCGGGGAGCTGTTTTTT. Amino acid sequence: CASSFRGRKNTGELFF.

This clone was seen just once. The chain has TRBV28 and TRBJ1-4; a possible D gene is TRBD1 (6 bases). The CDR3 length is 13 residues. The V and J ends lost 6 bases and 6 bases respectively, with 11 bases between them. CDR1 is MDHEN and CDR2 is SYDVKM in the germline V gene. CDR3 DNA sequence: TGTGCCAGCAGAAGGGCAGGGGATGAAAAACTGTTTTTT. This translates into CASRRAGDEKLFF.

The rearrangement uses TRBV5-6 and TRBJ2-5, with 13 bases matching TRBD2. Losses at the gene ends were 4 bases for V and 5 bases for J; bases not matched to a gene: 8. The CDR3 length is 16 residues. CDR1 SGHDT and CDR2 YYEEEE come from the germline V gene. CDR3: CASSPGLAGYPETQYF. The CDR3 region has the DNA TGTGCCAGCAGCCCGGGACTAGCGGGGTACCCGGAGACCCAGTACTTC.

V is TRBV4-1 and J is TRBJ1-1; D possibly corresponds to TRBD1 (6 bases). Germline-derived CDR1 and CDR2 are MGHRA and YSYEKL. This CDR3 contains 13 residues. V lost 4 bases and J lost 4, with 10 bases in between. CDR3 residues: CASSLQGFTEAFF. Here the CDR3 DNA reads TGCGCCAGCAGCCTCCAGGGGTTCACTGAAGCTTTCTTT.

The chain couples TRBV30 to TRBJ2-5; D is perhaps TRBD2 (6 bases). V was clipped by 2 bases and J by 5 bases, with 12 bases between them. This CDR3 contains 13 residues. Germline CDR1 GTSNPN, CDR2 SVGIG (reference sequence). CDR3 in amino acids: CAWSRRERETQYF. CDR3 nucleotides: TGTGCCTGGAGTCGGAGGGAAAGGGAGACCCAGTACTTC.

CDR3 region: CAWGKSDYGYTF. The CDR3 DNA reads TGTGCCTGGGGGAAATCCGACTATGGCTACACCTTC. The chain has TRBV30 and TRBJ1-2; no reliable D call. Germline V gene lookup returns CDR1 GTSNPN and CDR2 SVGIG (reference sequence). V was shortened by 5 bases and J by 3 bases, with 10 bases between the two germline ends. The CDR3 extends over 12 amino acids.

The chain joins TRBV6-5 to TRBJ1-2; 7 bases match TRBD1. The V segment lost 6 bases and the J segment 4 bases; nucleotides outside the gene matches: 8. Germline CDR1 reads MNHEY; CDR2 reads SVGAGI. CDR3 size: 14 residues. The CDR3, as DNA: TGTGCCAGCAGCATAGGGGGCGCGAGCTATGGCTACACCTTC. This gives the protein CASSIGGASYGYTF.

This clone was counted only a few times. CDR3 bases: TGCGCCAGCAGCTTGCAGGGGGCCTCCTACGAGCAGTACTTC. This translates into CASSLQGASYEQYF. The chain employs TRBV5-1 and TRBJ2-7, with TRBD1 matching over 8 bases. Germline V gives CDR1 SGHRS, CDR2 YFSETQ. With 1 base clipped from V and 0 bases from J, the junction kept 0 bases outside the gene matches. The CDR3 is 14 amino acids.

The chain employs TRBV10-1 and TRBJ2-1; 9 bases align to TRBD2. The CDR3 runs 18 residues. Per the germline V gene, CDR1 is WNHNN and CDR2 is SYGVQD (reference sequence). The ends lost 1 base at V and 0 bases at J; junction bases unmatched: 7. The CDR3 sequence is CASSEWASGASSYNEQFF. In DNA, the CDR3 is TGCGCCAGCAGTGAGTGGGCTAGCGGGGCGAGCTCCTACAATGAGCAGTTCTTC.

The genes are TRBV19 and TRBJ2-1; a possible D gene is TRBD2 (5 bases). CDR1 LNHDA and CDR2 SQIVND come from the germline V gene (reference sequence). The CDR3 consists of 10 residues. The CDR3 nucleotides read TGTACCCCACGAAGGGAGCCGCAGTTCTTC. This translates into CTPRREPQFF.